Below are 3 T cell receptor beta chains sequenced from a single sample in a study of T cell repertoires in cytomegalovirus infection. TCRdb reprocessed the reads via MiXCR and lists one record per CDR3 protein. This table holds roughly 100,000 distinct CDR3 sequences, 16% found once. The sample comprised PBMCs. These receptors all stem from a human donor in good health (CMV status not recorded). Some clones in this sample may be carry-over from other donors' samples.

The table lists this clonotype with many counts. The chain recombines TRBV10-3 with TRBJ1-2; no clear D. CDR1 and CDR2 (germline): ENHRY, SYGVKD. Trimming shortened V by 0 bases and J by 5 bases, and 13 bases separated the two germline ends. The CDR3 length is 15 residues. CDR3 DNA: TGTGCCATCAGTGAGTCTAACAGTCCGGGATATGGCTACACCTTC. Amino acid sequence: CAISESNSPGYGYTF.

The chain combines TRBV28 with TRBJ2-7; D is ambiguous. The germline V and J ends were trimmed by 5 bases and 4 bases, with 18 bases remaining between them. Germline assignment: CDR1 MDHEN and CDR2 SYDVKM. This CDR3 region has 15 residues. CDR3 sequence (DNA): TGTGCCAGCAGTCTCGCCTCCTCGCTCCTTTACGAGCAGTACTTC. This gives the protein CASSLASSLLYEQYF.

This clonotype has a count of ten or more. V is TRBV7-2 and J is TRBJ1-5, with 10 bases fitting TRBD1. J lost 2 bases, V lost 1 base, and 5 bases had no gene match. The CDR3 consists of 17 residues. CDR1 is SGHTA, CDR2 FQGNSA, per germline. The CDR3 sequence is CASSLGTGGVGNQPQHF. CDR3 in DNA: TGTGCCAGCAGCTTAGGGACAGGGGGGGTAGGCAATCAGCCCCAGCATTTT.